This is a list of T cell receptor beta chains from one sample in a study of blood T cell repertoires in COVID-19. Method: immunoSEQ multiplex PCR; TCRdb's copy keeps in-frame clones and lacks some. The table includes 85,000 to 90,000 clones, less than 90% detected once. Material: peripheral blood. These TCRs come from an elderly man with active or convalescent COVID-19. CDR3s include the opening cysteine and the closing phenylalanine or tryptophan. The D gene is left open where the match is weak. A row's size may be missing; if present it is once, few, many or a size class.

clone size	J gene	D gene	V gene	CDR3 DNA	CDR3 protein
NA	TRBJ2-1	NA	TRBV9	TGTGCCAGCAGCGTAATGTGGGGCGGTTTGGATGAGCAGTTCTTC	CASSVMWGGLDEQFF
NA	TRBJ2-3	TRBD1	TRBV5-1	TGCGCCAGCAGCTTGGACGGGACAGGGTCCCCAGATACGCAGTATTTT	CASSLDGTGSPDTQYF
once	TRBJ2-3	TRBD2	TRBV24-1	TGTGCCACCAGTGACTCAGGGACTAGCGGGGTAAGAGGCGCAGATACGCAGTATTTT	CATSDSGTSGVRGADTQYF
NA	TRBJ2-7	NA	TRBV5-4	TGTGCCAGCAGCTTGGGGGCGGGGGCTGAACACGAGCAGTACTTC	CASSLGAGAEHEQYF
NA	TRBJ1-4	TRBD1	TRBV4-3	TGCGCCAGCAGCCAAGATCCCCTCGATCGGGACAGGGAGGGAGATAATGAAAAACTGTTTTTT	CASSQDPLDRDREGDNEKLFF
NA	TRBJ1-2	NA	TRBV6-2/TRBV6-3	TGTGCCAGCAGTTCCCGGGTGGGCTATGGCTACACCTTC	CASSSRVGYGYTF
NA	TRBJ2-1	TRBD1	TRBV2	TGTGCCAGCAGAAGACAGGGCAATGAGCAGTTCTTC	CASRRQGNEQFF
NA	TRBJ2-1	TRBD2	TRBV14	TGTGCCAGCAGCCCCACTAGCGGGGCCTACAATGAGCAGTTCTTC	CASSPTSGAYNEQFF
once	TRBJ2-6	TRBD1	TRBV18	TGTGCCAGCTCACTTCCCAGGGGGCCTAGTGGGGCCAACGTCCTGACTTTC	CASSLPRGPSGANVLTF
once	TRBJ2-7	NA	TRBV7-3	TGTGCCAGCAGCCCCGGGACACCCTACGAGCAGTACTTC	CASSPGTPYEQYF
NA	TRBJ1-1	NA	TRBV30	TGTGCCTGGACCCTCTTTGAGGGAGTAACTGAAGCTTTCTTT	CAWTLFEGVTEAFF
NA	TRBJ2-3	TRBD2	TRBV19	TGTGCCAGTAGTACCCTAGCGGGGGTAGCAGATACGCAGTATTTT	CASSTLAGVADTQYF
NA	TRBJ2-7	TRBD2	TRBV7-2	TGTGCCAGCAGCTTAGCGGGACTAGCGCCCTACGAGCAGTACTTC	CASSLAGLAPYEQYF
NA	TRBJ1-1	NA	TRBV2	TGTGCCAGCAGTTACTCAGGGTCCACTGAAGCTTTCTTT	CASSYSGSTEAFF
once	TRBJ2-7	TRBD2	TRBV9	TGTGCCAGCAGCGTAGCAGGGACTAGCCCCGAGGTCGAGCAGTACTTC	CASSVAGTSPEVEQYF
NA	TRBJ1-1	TRBD1	TRBV5-1	TGCGCCAGCAGCACGAGGACAGGGGGAAACACTGAAGCTTTCTTT	CASSTRTGGNTEAFF
once	TRBJ2-5	NA	TRBV2	TGTGCCAGTTCCCGGGACTCGGTGGAGACCCAGTACTTC	CASSRDSVETQYF
once	TRBJ1-3	NA	TRBV5-4	TGTGCCAGCAGCGCCACACAAACAGGCTCTGGAAACACCATATATTTT	CASSATQTGSGNTIYF
once	TRBJ2-7	TRBD2	TRBV7-8	TGTGCCAGCAGCTTATATCCGAGTGGGCTAGCGGGTAGGTCCTACGAGCAGTACTTC	CASSLYPSGLAGRSYEQYF
once	TRBJ2-7	TRBD1	TRBV3-1/TRBV3-2	TGTGCCAGCAGCCAAGGGGGGGACAGGGGCTACGAGCAGTACTTC	CASSQGGDRGYEQYF
NA	TRBJ2-3	NA	TRBV6-5	TGTGCCAGCAGCACGGGATTGAGGGCAGATACGCAGTATTTT	CASSTGLRADTQYF
NA	TRBJ2-7	NA	TRBV4-1	TGCGCCAGCAGCCAAGATAGAGGGGGTACAGCATACGAGCAGTACTTC	CASSQDRGGTAYEQYF
NA	TRBJ1-2	TRBD1	TRBV3-1/TRBV3-2	TGTGCCAGCAGCCAAGGGACAGGGAACTATGGCTACACCTTC	CASSQGTGNYGYTF
NA	TRBJ1-4	NA	TRBV2	TGTGCCAGCAGTACTAGCCGGGACCCAACACTAAAACTGTTTTTT	CASSTSRDPTLKLFF
NA	TRBJ2-5	TRBD1	TRBV27	TGTGCCAGCAGTCTAACAGGGGGCTGGGAGACCCAGTACTTC	CASSLTGGWETQYF
NA	TRBJ1-1	NA	TRBV10-3	TGTGCCATCAGTTCGACAGGGAACACTGAAGCTTTCTTT	CAISSTGNTEAFF
NA	TRBJ1-3	NA	TRBV4-3	TGCGCCAGCAGCCAAGAGGCCCGAAACACCATATATTTT	CASSQEARNTIYF
once	TRBJ2-4	TRBD1	TRBV19	TGTGCCAGTAGTATGTCCCGGGACAGGGTAATTTCGGCCAAAAACATTCAGTACTTC	CASSMSRDRVISAKNIQYF
NA	TRBJ2-1	TRBD2	TRBV7-2	TGTGCCAGCAGCCCAGGACTAGTTAACAATGAGCAGTTCTTC	CASSPGLVNNEQFF
NA	TRBJ1-2	TRBD1	TRBV18	TGTGCCAGCTCACTACAGGGGGCCAAAGGCTACACCTTC	CASSLQGAKGYTF
NA	TRBJ2-1	NA	TRBV29-1	TGCAGCGTTGGGCTGACCTACAATGAGCAGTTCTTC	CSVGLTYNEQFF
NA	TRBJ2-2	TRBD2	TRBV6-5	TGTGCCAGCAGTTACTCGGCGGGAGCGGACACCGGGGAGCTGTTTTTT	CASSYSAGADTGELFF
NA	TRBJ2-1	NA	TRBV6-5	TGTGCCAGCAGTTTCGGGAAGTCCTACAATGAGCAGTTCTTC	CASSFGKSYNEQFF
NA	TRBJ1-2	NA	TRBV6-2/TRBV6-3	TGTGCCAGCAGTTACCCGCTGGGTTTTCGGACATATGGCTACACCTTC	CASSYPLGFRTYGYTF
NA	TRBJ2-7	TRBD2	TRBV12-5	TGTGCTAGTGGGCAAAACCGGGACTACTCCTACGAGCAGTACTTC	CASGQNRDYSYEQYF
NA	TRBJ2-1	TRBD2	TRBV5-1	TGCGCCAGCAGCGACGGACTAGCGGGAGGAAATGAGCAGTTCTTC	CASSDGLAGGNEQFF
NA	TRBJ2-7	NA	TRBV27	TGTGCCAGCAGTTTAGGACTACAAGCCTACGAGCAGTACTTC	CASSLGLQAYEQYF
NA	TRBJ2-7	NA	TRBV27	TGTGCCAGCAGGCCGGGGGTAAAGGGTTACGAGCAGTACTTC	CASRPGVKGYEQYF
NA	TRBJ2-3	NA	TRBV4-2	TGTGCCAGCAGCCAAGATCTATTGCTAGCTTCTGGCACAGATACGCAGTATTTT	CASSQDLLLASGTDTQYF
NA	TRBJ1-2	NA	TRBV28	TGTGCCAGCACCGCGGGGGCAGAGATCTATGGCTACACCTTC	CASTAGAEIYGYTF
NA	TRBJ1-2	TRBD1	TRBV29-1	TGCAGCGGCCTAGGGGGCAGTAACTATGGCTACACCTTC	CSGLGGSNYGYTF
NA	TRBJ2-2	TRBD1	TRBV18	TGTGCCAGCTCACGTGGACAGGCGAACACCGGGGAGCTGTTTTTT	CASSRGQANTGELFF
once	TRBJ2-7	NA	TRBV27	TGTGCCAGCAGTTTAACATTACCCAGTCAGGAGTACTTC	CASSLTLPSQEYF